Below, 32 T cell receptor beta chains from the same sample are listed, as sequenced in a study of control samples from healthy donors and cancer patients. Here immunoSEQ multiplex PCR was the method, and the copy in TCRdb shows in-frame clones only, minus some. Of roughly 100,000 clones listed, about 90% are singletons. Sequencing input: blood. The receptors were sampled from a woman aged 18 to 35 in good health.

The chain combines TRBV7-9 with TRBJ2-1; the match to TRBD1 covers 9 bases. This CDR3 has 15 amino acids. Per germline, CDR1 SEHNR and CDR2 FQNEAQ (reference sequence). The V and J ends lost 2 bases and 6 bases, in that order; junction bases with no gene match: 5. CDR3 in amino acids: CASSLKGDRVNEQFF. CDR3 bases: TGTGCCAGCAGCTTAAAAGGGGACAGGGTCAATGAGCAGTTCTTC.

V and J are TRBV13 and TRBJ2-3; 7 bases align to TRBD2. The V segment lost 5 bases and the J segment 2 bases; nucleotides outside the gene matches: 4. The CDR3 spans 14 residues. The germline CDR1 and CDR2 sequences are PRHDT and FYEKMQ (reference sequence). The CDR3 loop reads CASSQGLITDTQYF. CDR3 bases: TGTGCCAGCAGCCAGGGACTAATCACAGATACGCAGTATTTT.

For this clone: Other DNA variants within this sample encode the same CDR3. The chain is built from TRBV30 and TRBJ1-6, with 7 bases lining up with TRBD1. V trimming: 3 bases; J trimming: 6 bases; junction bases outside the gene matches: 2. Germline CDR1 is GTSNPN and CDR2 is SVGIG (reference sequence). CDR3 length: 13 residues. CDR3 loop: CAWRGQLNSPLHF. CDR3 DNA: TGTGCCTGGAGGGGACAGCTTAATTCACCCCTCCACTTT.

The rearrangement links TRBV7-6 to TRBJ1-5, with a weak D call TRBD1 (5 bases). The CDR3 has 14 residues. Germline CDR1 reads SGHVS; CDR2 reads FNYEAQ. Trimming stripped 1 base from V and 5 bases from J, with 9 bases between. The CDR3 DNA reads TGTGCCAGCAGCTTAGGTGGAGGGGATCAGCCCCAGCATTTT. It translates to CASSLGGGDQPQHF.

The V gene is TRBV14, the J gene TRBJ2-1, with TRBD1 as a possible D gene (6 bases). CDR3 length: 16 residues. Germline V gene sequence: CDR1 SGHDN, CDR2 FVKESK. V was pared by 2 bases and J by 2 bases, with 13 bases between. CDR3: CASSQWLGTTYNEQFF. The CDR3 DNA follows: TGTGCCAGCAGCCAATGGTTGGGGACAACCTACAATGAGCAGTTCTTC.

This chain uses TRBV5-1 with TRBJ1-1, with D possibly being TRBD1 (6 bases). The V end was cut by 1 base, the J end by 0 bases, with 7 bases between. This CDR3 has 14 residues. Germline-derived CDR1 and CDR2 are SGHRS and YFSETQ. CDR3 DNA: TGCGCCAGCAGCTTGAGGGGGGTGAACACTGAAGCTTTCTTT. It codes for CASSLRGVNTEAFF.

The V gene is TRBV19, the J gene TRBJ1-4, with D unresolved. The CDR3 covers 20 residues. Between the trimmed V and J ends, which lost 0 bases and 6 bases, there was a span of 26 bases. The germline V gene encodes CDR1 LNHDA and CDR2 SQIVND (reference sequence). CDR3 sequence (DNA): TGTGCCAGTAGTATAGAGATGTGGGCAGCAAACCGACGGAGGGATGAAAAACTGTTTTTT. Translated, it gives CASSIEMWAANRRRDEKLFF.

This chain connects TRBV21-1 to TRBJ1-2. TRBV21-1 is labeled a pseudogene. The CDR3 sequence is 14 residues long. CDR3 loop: CASSKVRGSYGYTF. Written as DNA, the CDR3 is TGTGCCAGCAGCAAAGTACGGGGCAGCTATGGCTACACCTTC.

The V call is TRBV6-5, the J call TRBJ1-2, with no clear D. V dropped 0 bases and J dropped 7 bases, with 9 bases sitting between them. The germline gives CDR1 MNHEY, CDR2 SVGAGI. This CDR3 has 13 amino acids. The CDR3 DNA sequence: TGTGCCAGCAGTTACTCGATTCTTAGTGGCTACACCTTC. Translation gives CASSYSILSGYTF.

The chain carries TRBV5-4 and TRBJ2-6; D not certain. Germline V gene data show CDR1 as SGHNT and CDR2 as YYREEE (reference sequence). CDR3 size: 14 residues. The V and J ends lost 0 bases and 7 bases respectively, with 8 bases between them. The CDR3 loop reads CASSLEITANVLTF. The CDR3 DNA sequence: TGTGCCAGCAGCTTGGAAATTACAGCCAACGTCCTGACTTTC. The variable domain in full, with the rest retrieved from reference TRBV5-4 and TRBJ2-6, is ETGVTQSPTHLIKTRGQQVTLRCSSQSGHNTVSWYQQALGQGPQFIFQYYREEENGRGNFPPRFSGLQFPNYSSELNVNALELDDSALYLCASSLEITANVLTFGAGSRLTVL.

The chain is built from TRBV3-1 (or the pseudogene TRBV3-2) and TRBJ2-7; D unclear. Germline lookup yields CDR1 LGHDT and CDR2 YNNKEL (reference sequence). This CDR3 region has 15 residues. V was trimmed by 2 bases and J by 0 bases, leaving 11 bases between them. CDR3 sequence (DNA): TGTGCCAGCAGCCAATTCGTATCGAGCTCCTACGAGCAGTACTTC. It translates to CASSQFVSSSYEQYF.

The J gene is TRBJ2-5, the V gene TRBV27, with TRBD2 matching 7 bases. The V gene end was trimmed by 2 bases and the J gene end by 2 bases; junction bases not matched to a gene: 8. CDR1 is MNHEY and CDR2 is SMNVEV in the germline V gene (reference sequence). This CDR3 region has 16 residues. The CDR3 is CASSLGAGRGQETQYF. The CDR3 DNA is TGTGCCAGCAGTTTAGGGGCAGGGAGGGGTCAAGAGACCCAGTACTTC.

The CDR3 here is CASSLGTEKLFF. The CDR3 DNA is TGTGCCAGCAGTCTAGGGACCGAAAAACTGTTTTTT. The chain uses TRBV6-6 and TRBJ1-4, with D possibly matching TRBD1 (5 bases). V was pared by 5 bases and J by 8 bases, with 9 bases between. There are 12 residues in the CDR3. Per the germline V gene, CDR1 is MNHNY and CDR2 is SVGAGI (reference sequence).

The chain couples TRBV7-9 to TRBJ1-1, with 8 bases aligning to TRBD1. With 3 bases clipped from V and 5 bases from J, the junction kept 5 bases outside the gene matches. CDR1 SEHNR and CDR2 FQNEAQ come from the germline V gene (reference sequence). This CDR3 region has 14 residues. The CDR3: CASSFDRGWTEAFF. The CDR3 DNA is TGTGCCAGCAGCTTCGACAGGGGATGGACTGAAGCTTTCTTT.

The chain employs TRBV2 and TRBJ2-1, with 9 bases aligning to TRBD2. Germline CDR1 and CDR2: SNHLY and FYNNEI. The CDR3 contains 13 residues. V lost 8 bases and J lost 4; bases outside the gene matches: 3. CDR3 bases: TGTGCCAGCGGGCTAGCGGGGTACAATGAGCAGTTCTTC. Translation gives CASGLAGYNEQFF.

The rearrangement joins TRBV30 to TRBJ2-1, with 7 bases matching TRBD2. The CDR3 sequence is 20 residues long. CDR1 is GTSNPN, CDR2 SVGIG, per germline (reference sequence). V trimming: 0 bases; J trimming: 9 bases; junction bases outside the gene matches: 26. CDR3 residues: CAWSVPEGGPVVRIQSEQFF. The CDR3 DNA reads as TGTGCCTGGAGTGTACCGGAGGGAGGGCCTGTGGTCCGAATTCAATCTGAGCAGTTCTTC.

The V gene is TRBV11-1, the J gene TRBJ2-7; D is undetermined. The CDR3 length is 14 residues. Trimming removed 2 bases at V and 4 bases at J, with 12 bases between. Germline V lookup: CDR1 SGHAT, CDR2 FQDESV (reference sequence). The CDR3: CASSLSGVSYEQYF. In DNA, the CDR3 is TGTGCCAGCAGCTTATCCGGAGTATCGTACGAGCAGTACTTC.

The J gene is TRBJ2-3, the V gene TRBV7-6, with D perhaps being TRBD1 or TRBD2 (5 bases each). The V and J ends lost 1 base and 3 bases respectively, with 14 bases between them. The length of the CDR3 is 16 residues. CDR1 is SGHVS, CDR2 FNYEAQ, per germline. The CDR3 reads CASSLGVRGETDTQYF. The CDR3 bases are TGTGCCAGCAGCTTAGGGGTTAGGGGAGAGACAGATACGCAGTATTTT.

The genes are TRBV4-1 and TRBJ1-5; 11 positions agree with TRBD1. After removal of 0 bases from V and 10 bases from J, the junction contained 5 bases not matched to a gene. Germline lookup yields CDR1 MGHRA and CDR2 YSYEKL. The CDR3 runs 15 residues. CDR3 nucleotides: TGCGCCAGCAGCCAAGATCCGGGACAGGGGGTCCCCCAGCATTTT. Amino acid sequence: CASSQDPGQGVPQHF.

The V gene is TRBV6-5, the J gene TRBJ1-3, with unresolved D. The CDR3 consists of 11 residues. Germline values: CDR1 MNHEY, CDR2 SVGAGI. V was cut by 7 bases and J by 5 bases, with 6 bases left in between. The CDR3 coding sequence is TGTGCCAGCACAGCAAGAAACACCATATATTTT. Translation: CASTARNTIYF.

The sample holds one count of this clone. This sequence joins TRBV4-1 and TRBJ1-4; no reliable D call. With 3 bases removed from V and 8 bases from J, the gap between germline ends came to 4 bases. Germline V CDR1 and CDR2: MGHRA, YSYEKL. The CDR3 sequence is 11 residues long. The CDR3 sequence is CASSQAEKLFF. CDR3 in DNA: TGCGCCAGCAGCCAGGCAGAAAAACTGTTTTTT.

CDR3 loop: CASSLTADTEAFF. Written as DNA, the CDR3 is TGTGCCAGCAGCTTAACCGCCGACACTGAAGCTTTCTTT. V usage is TRBV7-3 and J usage is TRBJ1-1; D remains unclear. The CDR3 runs 13 residues. Germline loops: CDR1 SGHTA, CDR2 FQGTGA. Deletions cut 0 bases from V and 3 bases from J, with 5 bases between.

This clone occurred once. CDR3 nucleotide sequence: TGTGCCAGCAGCCAGGGTCCTGAAGCTTTCTTT. Translation: CASSQGPEAFF. V and J are TRBV6-2 or TRBV6-3 and TRBJ1-1; possible D gene TRBD1, 5 bases. This CDR3 comprises 11 residues. V lost 6 bases to trimming and J lost 6 bases, with 8 bases between them. CDR1 is MNHEY, CDR2 SVGEGT, per germline.

The CDR3 nucleotides are TGTGCCAGCAGCCCAAGGACAGGGGGTAAAGAGACCCAGTACTTC. As protein: CASSPRTGGKETQYF. The chain joins TRBV5-6 to TRBJ2-5; 10 bases agree with TRBD1. The CDR3 is 15 residues long. Germline CDR1 is SGHDT and CDR2 is YYEEEE. Trimming at V came to 4 bases and at J to 3 bases, leaving 6 bases not matched to a gene. The full variable domain, in which reference TRBV5-6 and TRBJ2-5 provide the parts outside the CDR3, is DAGVTQSPTHLIKTRGQQVTLRCSPKSGHDTVSWYQQALGQGPQFIFQYYEEEERQRGNFPDRFSGHQFPNYSSELNVNALLLGDSALYLCASSPRTGGKETQYFGPGTRLLVL.

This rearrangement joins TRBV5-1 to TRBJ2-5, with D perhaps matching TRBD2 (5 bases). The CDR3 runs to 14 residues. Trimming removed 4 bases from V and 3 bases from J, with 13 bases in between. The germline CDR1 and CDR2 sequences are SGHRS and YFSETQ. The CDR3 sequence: CASSASGVKETQYF. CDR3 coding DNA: TGCGCCAGCAGCGCGTCCGGGGTTAAAGAGACCCAGTACTTC.

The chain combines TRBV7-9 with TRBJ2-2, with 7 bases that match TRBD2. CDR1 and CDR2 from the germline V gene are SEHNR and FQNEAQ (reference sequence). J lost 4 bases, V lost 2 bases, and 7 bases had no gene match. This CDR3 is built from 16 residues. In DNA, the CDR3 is TGTGCCAGCAGCTTACATCGGGGGGATCTCACCGGGGAGCTGTTTTTT. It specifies CASSLHRGDLTGELFF.

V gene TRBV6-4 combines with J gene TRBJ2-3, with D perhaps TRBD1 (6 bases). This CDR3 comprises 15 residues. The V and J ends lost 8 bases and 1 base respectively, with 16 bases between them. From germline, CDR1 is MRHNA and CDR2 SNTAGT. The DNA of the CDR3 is TGTGCCAGCTCAACACAGGGATTAGGCACAGATACGCAGTATTTT. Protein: CASSTQGLGTDTQYF.

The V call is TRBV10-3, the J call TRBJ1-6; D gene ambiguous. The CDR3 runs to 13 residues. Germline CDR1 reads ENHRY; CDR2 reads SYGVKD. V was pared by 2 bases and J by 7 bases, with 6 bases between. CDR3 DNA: TGTGCCATCAGTGAGGAATCAAATTCACCCCTCCACTTT. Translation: CAISEESNSPLHF.

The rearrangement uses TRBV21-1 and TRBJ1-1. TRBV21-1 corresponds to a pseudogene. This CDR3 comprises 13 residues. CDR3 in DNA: TGTGCCAGCAGCAAAAGGAACAACACTGAAGCTTTCTTT. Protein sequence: CASSKRNNTEAFF.

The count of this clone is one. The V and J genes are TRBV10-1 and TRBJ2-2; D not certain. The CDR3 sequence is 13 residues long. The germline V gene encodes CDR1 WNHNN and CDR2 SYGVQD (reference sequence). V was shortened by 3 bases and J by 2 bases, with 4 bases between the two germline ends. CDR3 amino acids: CASSDPNTGELFF. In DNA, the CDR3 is TGCGCCAGCAGTGATCCAAACACCGGGGAGCTGTTTTTT.

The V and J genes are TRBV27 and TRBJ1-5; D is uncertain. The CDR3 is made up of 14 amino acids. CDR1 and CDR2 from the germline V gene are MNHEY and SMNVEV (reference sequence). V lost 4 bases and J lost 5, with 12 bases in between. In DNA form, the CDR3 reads TGTGCCAGCAGTTGGAAAAGTACCGATCAGCCCCAGCATTTT. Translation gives CASSWKSTDQPQHF.

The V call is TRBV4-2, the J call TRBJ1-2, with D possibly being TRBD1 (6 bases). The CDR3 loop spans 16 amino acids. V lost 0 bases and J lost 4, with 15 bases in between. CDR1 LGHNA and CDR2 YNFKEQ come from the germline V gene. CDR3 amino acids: CASSQESPGAGYGYTF. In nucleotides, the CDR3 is TGTGCCAGCAGCCAAGAGAGTCCGGGGGCAGGCTATGGCTACACCTTC.